Detailed here is one T cell receptor (beta chain). The source of the sample is a study of cytomegalovirus exposure and HLA in healthy donors. Only in-frame clones appear in the TCRdb table, and some are missing; sequencing was by immunoSEQ multiplex PCR. The sample consists of roughly 140,000 clones, approximately 88% of them appearing once. Sequencing was performed on PBMCs. The sequence was obtained from a woman aged 18-29 years in good health and CMV-seropositive.

The CDR3: CASSFVDRSTYEQYF. Written as DNA, the CDR3 is TGCGCCAGCAGCTTCGTGGACAGGTCGACCTACGAGCAGTACTTC. The rearrangement links TRBV5-1 to TRBJ2-7; TRBD1 agrees at 7 bases. In germline, CDR1 is SGHRS, CDR2 YFSETQ. CDR3 length equals 15 residues. With 2 bases clipped from V and 2 bases from J, the junction kept 7 bases outside the gene matches.